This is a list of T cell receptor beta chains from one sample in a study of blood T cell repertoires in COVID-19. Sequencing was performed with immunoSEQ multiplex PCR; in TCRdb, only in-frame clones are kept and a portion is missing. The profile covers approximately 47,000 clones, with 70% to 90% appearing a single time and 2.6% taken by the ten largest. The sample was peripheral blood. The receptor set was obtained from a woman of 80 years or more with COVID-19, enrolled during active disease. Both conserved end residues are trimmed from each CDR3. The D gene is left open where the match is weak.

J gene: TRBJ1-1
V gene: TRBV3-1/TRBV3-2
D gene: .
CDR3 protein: ASSLLAGTEAF

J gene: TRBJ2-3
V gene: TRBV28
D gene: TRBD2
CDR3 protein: ASSSPVAGTTDTQY

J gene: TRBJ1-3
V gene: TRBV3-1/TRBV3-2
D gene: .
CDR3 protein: ASSQYSQLSGNTIY

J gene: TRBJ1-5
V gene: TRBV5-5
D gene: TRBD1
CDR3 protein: ASSRDRGGRQPQH

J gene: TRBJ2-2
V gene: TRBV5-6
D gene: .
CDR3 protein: ASSFRGGRTGELF

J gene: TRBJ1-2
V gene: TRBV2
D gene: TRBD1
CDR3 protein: ASNRLRTGPNYGYT

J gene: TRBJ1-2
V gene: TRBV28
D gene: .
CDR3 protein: ASIEGDTNYGYT

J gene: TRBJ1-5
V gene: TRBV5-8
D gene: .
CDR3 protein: ASSLQGFNNQPQH

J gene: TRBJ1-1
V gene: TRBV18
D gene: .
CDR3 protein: ASSPIEGVNTEAF

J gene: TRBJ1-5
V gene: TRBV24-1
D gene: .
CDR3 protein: ATSDRQGGSNQPQH

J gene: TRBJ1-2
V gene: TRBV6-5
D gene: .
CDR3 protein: ASSRRSPGSYGYT

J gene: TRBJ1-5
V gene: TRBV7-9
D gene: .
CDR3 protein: ASSSSGNQPQH

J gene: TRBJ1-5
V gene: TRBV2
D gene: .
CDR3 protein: ASSLTPTGRSNQPQH

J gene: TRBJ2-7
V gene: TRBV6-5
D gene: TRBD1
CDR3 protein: ASNPDRHLGYEQY

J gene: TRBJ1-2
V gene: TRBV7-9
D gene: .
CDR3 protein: ASSSLGGAGGYT

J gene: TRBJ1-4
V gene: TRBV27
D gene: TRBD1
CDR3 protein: ASRLQGGGEKLF

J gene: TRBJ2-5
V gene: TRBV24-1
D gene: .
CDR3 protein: ATSDMRATTQY

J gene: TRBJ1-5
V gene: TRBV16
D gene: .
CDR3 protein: ASSQSRNGNQPQH

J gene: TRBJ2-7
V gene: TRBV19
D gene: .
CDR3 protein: ASSIATGTSPYEQY

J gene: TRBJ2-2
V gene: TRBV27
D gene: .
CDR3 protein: ASTLRVQGANTGELF

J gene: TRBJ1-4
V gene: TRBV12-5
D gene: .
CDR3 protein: ASGRDSNEKLF

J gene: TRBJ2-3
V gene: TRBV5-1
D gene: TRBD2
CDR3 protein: ASSTGLAGVPTQY

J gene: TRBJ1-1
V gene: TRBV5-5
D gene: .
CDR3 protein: ASSLEHITEAF

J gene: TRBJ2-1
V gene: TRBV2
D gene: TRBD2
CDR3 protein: ASSTSGGYYNEQF

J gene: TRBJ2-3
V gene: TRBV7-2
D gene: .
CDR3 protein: ASSSGGLSLSDTQY

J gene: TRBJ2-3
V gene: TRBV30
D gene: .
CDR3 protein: AWSPLTDTQY

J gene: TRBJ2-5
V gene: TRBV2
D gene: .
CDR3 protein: ASSEVGWTGVNQETQY

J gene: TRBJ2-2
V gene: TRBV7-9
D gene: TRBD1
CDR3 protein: ASSLGNRGPGKLF

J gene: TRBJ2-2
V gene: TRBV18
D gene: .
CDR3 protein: ASSPDSKNTGELF

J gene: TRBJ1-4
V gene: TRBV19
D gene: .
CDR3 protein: ASRRTYNEKLF

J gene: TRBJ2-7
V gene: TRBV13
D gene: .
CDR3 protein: ASSLSGSYEQY

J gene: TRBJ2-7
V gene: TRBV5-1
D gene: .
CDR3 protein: ASRQGGNSYEQY

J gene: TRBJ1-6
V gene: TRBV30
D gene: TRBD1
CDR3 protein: AWSGQGGSPLH

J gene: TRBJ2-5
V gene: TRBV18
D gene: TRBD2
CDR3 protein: ASSPLGLAGGIQETQY

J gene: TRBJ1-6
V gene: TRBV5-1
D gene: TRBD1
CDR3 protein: ASSSRGLENSPLH

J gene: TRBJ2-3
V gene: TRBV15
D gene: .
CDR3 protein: ATSRASTDTQY

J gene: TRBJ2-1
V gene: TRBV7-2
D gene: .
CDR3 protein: ASSFNRGREDEQF

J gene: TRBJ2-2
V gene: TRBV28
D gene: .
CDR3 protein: ASSPTPGHPLNTGELF

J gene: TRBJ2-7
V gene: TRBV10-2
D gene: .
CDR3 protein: ASRRNLNSYEQY

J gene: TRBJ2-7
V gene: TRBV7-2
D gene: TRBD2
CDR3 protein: ASSPLAGVSYEQY

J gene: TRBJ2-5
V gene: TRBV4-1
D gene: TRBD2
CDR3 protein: ASSQALAGGGETQY

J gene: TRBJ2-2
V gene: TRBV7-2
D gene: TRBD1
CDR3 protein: ASSLDGTGGVTGELF

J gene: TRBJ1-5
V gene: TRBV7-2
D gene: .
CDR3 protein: ASSYVGNQPQH

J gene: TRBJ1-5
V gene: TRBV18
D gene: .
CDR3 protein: ASSLSDSNQPQH

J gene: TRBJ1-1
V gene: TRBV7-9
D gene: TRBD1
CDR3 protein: ASSSPGQSNTEAF

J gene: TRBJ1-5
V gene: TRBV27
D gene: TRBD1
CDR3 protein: ASSWGGDRAPYQPQH

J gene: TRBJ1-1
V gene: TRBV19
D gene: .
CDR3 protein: ASSTSMAGGANTEAF

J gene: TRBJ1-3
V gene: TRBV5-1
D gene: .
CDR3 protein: ASSAAYRGGNTIY

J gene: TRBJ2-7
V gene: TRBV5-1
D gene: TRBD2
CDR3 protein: ASSSRTSGRDEQY

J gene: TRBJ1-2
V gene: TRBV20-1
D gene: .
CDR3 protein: SGQLNYGYT

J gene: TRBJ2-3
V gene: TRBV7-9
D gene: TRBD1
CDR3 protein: ASSRQGSTDTQY

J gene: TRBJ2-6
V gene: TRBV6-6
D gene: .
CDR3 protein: ASSYEGISGANVLT

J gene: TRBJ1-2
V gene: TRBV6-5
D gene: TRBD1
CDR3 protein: ASSPTGIYGYT

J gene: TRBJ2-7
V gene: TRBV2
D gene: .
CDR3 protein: ASNPTRGEQY

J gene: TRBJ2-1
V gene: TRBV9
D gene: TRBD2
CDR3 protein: ASSVGRGGAGEQF

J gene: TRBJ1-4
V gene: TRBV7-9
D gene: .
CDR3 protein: ASSVPRGSEKLF

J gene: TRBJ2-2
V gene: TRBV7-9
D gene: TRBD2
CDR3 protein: ASSSNSGINTGELF